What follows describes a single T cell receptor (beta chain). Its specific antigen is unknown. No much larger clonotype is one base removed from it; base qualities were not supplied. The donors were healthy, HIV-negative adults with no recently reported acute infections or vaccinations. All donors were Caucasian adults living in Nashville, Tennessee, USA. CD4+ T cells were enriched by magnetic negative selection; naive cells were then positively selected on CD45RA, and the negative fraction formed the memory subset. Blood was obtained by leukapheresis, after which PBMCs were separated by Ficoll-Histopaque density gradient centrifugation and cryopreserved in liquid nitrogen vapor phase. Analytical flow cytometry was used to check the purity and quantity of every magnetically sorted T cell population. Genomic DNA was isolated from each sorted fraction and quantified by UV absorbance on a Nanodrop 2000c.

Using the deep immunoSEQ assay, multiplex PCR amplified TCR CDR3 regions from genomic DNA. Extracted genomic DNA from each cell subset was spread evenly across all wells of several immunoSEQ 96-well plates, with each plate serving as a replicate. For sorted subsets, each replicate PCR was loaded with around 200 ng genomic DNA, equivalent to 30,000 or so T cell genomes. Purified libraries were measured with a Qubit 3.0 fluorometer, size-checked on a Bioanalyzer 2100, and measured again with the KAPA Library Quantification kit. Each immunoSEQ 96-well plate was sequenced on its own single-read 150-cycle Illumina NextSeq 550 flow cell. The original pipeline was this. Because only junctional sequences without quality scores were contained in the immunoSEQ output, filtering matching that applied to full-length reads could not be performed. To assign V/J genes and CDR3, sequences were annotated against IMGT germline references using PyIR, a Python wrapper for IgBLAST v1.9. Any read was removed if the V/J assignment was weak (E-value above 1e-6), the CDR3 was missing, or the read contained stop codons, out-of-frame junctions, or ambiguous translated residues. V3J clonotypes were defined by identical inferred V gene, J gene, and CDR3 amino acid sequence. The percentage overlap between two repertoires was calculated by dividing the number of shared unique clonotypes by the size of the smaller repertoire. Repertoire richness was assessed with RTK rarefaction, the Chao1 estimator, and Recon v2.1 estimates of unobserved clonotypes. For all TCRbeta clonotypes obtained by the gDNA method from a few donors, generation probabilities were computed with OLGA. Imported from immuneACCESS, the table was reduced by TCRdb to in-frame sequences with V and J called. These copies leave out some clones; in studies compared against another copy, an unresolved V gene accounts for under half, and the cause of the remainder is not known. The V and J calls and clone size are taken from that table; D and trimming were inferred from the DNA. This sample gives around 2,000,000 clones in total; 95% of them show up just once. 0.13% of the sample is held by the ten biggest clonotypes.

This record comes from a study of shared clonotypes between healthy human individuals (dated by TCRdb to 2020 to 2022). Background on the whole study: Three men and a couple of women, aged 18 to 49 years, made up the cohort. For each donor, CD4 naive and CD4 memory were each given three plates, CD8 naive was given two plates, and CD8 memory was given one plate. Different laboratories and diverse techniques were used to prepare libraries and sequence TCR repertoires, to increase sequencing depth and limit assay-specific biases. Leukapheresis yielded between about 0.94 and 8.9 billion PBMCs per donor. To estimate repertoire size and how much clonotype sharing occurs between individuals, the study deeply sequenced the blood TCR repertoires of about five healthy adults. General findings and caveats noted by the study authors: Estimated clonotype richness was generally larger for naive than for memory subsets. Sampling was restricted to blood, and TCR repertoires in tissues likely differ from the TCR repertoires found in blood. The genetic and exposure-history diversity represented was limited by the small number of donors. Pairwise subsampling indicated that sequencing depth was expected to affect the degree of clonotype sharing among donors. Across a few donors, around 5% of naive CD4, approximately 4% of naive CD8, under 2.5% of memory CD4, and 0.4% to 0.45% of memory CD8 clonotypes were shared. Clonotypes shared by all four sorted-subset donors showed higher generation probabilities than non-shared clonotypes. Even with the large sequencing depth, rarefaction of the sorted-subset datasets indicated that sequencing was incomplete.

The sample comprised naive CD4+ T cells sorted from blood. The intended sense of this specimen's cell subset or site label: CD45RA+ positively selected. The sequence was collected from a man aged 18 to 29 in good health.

The CDR3 protein: CASSYVGTENSPLHF. Read as DNA, the sequence is TGTGCCAGCAGTTACGTCGGGACGGAAAATTCACCCCTCCACTTT. The sequence links TRBV6-5 to TRBJ1-6; TRBD1 might be the D gene, on 5 matching bases. V is pared back by 2 bases and J by 7 bases, with 12 bases lying between the germline termini. The CDR3 sequence holds 15 residues, the cysteine and phenylalanine included. Just the 45-base CDR3 DNA is kept, in frame starting at base 1. CDR1 and CDR2 were assigned from the germline V gene as MNHEY and SVGAGI.